This T cell receptor (beta chain) was obtained from a study of immune characterization of retroperitoneal liposarcoma. CDR1 is MNHEY and CDR2 is SMNVEV in the germline V gene (reference sequence). CDR3 length: 15 residues. The ends were cut back, 5 bases at V and 0 bases at J, with 13 bases in the middle. TCRdb fed the PCR reads into MiXCR, producing one record per CDR3 protein. The data contain 3,700 or so distinct CDR3 sequences, over 25% of them singletons. This clonotype was counted a few times. Material: blood. This rearrangement joins TRBV27 to TRBJ1-2; D uncertain. The receptor's source is a female donor with retroperitoneal liposarcoma. The CDR3 spells CASSMKREANYGYTF. CDR3 coding DNA: TGTGCCAGCAGTATGAAAAGGGAGGCTAACTATGGCTACACCTTC.